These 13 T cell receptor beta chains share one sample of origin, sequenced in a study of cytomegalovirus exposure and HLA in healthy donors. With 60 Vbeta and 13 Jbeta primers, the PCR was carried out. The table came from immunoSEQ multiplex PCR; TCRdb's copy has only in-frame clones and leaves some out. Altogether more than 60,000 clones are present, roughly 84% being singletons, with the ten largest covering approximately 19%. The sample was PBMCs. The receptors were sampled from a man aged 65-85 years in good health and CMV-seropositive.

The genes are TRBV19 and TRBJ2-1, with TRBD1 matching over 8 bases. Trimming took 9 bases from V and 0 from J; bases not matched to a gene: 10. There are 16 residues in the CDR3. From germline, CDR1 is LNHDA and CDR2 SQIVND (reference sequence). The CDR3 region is CARVTGGSSSYNEQFF. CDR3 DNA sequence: TGTGCCAGAGTTACAGGGGGATCAAGCTCCTACAATGAGCAGTTCTTC. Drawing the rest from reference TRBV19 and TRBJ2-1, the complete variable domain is DGGITQSPKYLFRKEGQNVTLSCEQNLNHDAMYWYRQDPGQGLRLIYYSQIVNDFQKGDIAEGYSVSREKKESFPLTVTSAQKNPTAFYLCARVTGGSSSYNEQFFGPGTRLTVL.

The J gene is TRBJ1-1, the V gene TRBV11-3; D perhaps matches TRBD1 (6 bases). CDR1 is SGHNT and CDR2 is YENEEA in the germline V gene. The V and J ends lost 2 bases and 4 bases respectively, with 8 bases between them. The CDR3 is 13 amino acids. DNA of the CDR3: TGTGCCAGCAGCTTAAGAGGGGGCACTGAAGCTTTCTTT. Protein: CASSLRGGTEAFF.

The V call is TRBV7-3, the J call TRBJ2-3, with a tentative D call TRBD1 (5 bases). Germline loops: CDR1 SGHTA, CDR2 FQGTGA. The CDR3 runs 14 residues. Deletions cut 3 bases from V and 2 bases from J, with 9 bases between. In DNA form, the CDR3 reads TGTGCCAGCAGCTTTACAGGTCCCACAGATACGCAGTATTTT. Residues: CASSFTGPTDTQYF.

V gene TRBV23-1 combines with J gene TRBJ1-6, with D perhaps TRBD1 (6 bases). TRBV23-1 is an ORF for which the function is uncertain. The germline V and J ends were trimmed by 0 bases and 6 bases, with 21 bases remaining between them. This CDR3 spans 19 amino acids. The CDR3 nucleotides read TGCGCCAGCAGTCAATCAGCCCAACAGGGTGGGGGCATTAATTCACCCCTCCACTTT. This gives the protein CASSQSAQQGGGINSPLHF.

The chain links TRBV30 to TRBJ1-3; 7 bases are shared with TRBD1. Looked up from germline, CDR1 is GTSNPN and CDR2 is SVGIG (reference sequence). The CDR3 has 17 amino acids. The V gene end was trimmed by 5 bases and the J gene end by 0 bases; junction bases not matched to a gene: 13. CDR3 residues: CAWGLVQGTTSGNTIYF. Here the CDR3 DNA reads TGTGCCTGGGGGCTCGTACAGGGGACAACCTCTGGAAACACCATATATTTT.

Here the CDR3 DNA reads TGTGCCAGCAGCTTGGGACTTCTGGGGCAGTACTTC. Its translation: CASSLGLLGQYF. V usage is TRBV7-8 and J usage is TRBJ2-7; D may be TRBD2 (6 bases). CDR1 is SGHVS, CDR2 FQNEAQ, per germline. Trimming stripped 3 bases from V and 9 bases from J, with 12 bases between. The CDR3 loop spans 12 amino acids.

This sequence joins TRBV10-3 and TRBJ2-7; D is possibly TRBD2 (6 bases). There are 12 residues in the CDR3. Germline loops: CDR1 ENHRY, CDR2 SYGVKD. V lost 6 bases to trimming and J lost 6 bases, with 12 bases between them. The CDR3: CAISEGGLEQYF. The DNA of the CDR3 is TGTGCCATCAGCGAAGGAGGGCTCGAGCAGTACTTC.

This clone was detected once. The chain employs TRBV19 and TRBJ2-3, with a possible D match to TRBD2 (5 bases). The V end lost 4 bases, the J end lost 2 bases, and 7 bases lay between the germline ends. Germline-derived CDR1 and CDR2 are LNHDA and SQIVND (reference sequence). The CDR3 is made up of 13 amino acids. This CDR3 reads CASSNDYTDTQYF. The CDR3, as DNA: TGTGCCAGTAGTAACGACTACACAGATACGCAGTATTTT. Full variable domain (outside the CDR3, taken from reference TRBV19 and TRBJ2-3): DGGITQSPKYLFRKEGQNVTLSCEQNLNHDAMYWYRQDPGQGLRLIYYSQIVNDFQKGDIAEGYSVSREKKESFPLTVTSAQKNPTAFYLCASSNDYTDTQYFGPGTRLTVL.

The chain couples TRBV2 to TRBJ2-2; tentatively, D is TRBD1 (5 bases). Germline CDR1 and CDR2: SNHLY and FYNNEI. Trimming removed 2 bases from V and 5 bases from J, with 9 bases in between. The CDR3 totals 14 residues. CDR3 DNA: TGTGCCAGCAGTGAACTTAGGGGAACCGGGGAGCTGTTTTTT. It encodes CASSELRGTGELFF.

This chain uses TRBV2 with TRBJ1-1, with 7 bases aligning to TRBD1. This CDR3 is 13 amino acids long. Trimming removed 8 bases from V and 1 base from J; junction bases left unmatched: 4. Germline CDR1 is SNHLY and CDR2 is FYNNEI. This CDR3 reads CASGGQSNTEAFF. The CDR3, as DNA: TGTGCCAGCGGGGGACAGTCGAACACTGAAGCTTTCTTT.

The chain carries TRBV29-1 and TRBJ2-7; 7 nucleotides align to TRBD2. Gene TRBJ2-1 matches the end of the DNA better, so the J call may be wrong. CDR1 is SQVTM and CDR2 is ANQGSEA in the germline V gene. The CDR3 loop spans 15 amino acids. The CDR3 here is CSVDAPPTSANEQFF. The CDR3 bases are TGCAGCGTTGATGCACCCCCTACTAGCGCCAATGAGCAGTTCTTC.

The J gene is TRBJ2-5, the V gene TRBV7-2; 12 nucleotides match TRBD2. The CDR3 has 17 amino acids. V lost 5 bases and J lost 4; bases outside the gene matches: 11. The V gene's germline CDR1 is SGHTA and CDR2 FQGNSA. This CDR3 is CASSQSRTSGVGETQYF. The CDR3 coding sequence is TGTGCCAGCAGCCAGTCTCGGACTAGCGGGGTGGGAGAGACCCAGTACTTC.

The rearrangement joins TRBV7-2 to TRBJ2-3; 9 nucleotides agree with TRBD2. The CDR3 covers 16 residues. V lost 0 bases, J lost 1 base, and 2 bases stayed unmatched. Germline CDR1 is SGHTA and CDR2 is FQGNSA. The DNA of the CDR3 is TGTGCCAGCAGCTTAGCCCAGCGGGGGGGCACAGATACGCAGTATTTT. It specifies CASSLAQRGGTDTQYF.